The 20 T cell receptor beta chains below were found in one sample sequenced in a study of chemoradiotherapy in HPV16-positive cancers. Using immunoSEQ multiplex PCR, the repertoire was profiled, and TCRdb retains in-frame clones only, with some absent. The profile covers more than 850 clones, with roughly 84% appearing a single time and approximately 4.3% taken by the ten largest. Here the sequenced sample was tumor tissue, taken from a patient who underwent chemoradiotherapy. The source is a human donor with HPV-associated anogenital cancer.

The rearrangement uses TRBV7-9 and TRBJ1-1; D not certain. The V and J ends lost 1 base and 3 bases respectively, with 9 bases between them. The CDR3 sequence is 14 residues long. In germline, CDR1 is SEHNR, CDR2 FQNEAQ (reference sequence). CDR3 region: CASSLEVGYTEAFF. In DNA, the CDR3 is TGTGCCAGCAGCTTAGAGGTCGGGTACACTGAAGCTTTCTTT. Full variable domain (outside the CDR3, taken from reference TRBV7-9 and TRBJ1-1): DTGVSQNPRHKITKRGQNVTFRCDPISEHNRLYWYRQTLGQGPEFLTYFQNEAQLEKSRLLSDRFSAERPKGSFSTLEIQRTEQGDSAMYLCASSLEVGYTEAFFGQGTRLTVV.

This chain uses TRBV4-1 with TRBJ1-1; D gene uncertain. V was pared by 0 bases and J by 5 bases, with 7 bases between. The germline gives CDR1 MGHRA, CDR2 YSYEKL. This CDR3 has 13 residues. Here the CDR3 reads CASSQELATEAFF. In DNA form, the CDR3 reads TGCGCCAGCAGCCAAGAATTGGCTACTGAAGCTTTCTTT.

The rearrangement links TRBV7-3 to TRBJ2-3; possibly TRBD1 or TRBD2 for D (5 bases each). The CDR3 loop spans 14 amino acids. The germline V gene has CDR1 SGHTA and CDR2 FQGTGA. Trimming cost V 5 bases and J 6 bases, with 15 bases left between them. CDR3 nucleotide sequence: TGTGCCAGCAGCACCGGGACCGCGGGCGATACGCAGTATTTT. Encoded protein: CASSTGTAGDTQYF.

The chain combines TRBV14 with TRBJ2-3, with D maybe TRBD2 (5 bases). Trimming removed 2 bases from V and 0 bases from J, with 12 bases in between. The CDR3 length is 16 residues. In germline, CDR1 is SGHDN, CDR2 FVKESK. The CDR3 region is CASSQIGRTSTDTQYF. The DNA of the CDR3 is TGTGCCAGCAGCCAAATCGGCAGGACTAGCACAGATACGCAGTATTTT.

The chain carries TRBV9 and TRBJ2-1; 8 bases line up with TRBD2. CDR3 length equals 16 residues. The germline V gene has CDR1 SGDLS and CDR2 YYNGEE. V shed 3 bases and J 1 base; nucleotides not matched to a gene: 6. The CDR3 nucleotides read TGTGCCAGCAGCGCAGCGGGGGCTTTATCCTACAATGAGCAGTTCTTC. Translation: CASSAAGALSYNEQFF.

This rearrangement joins TRBV28 to TRBJ2-7, with TRBD1 identical over 8 bases. Germline-derived CDR1 and CDR2 are MDHEN and SYDVKM. J lost 1 base, V lost 6 bases, and 8 bases had no gene match. The CDR3 extends over 15 amino acids. CDR3 nucleotide sequence: TGTGCCAGCAGCACGACAGGGGTTGAATCCTACGAGCAGTACTTC. It specifies CASSTTGVESYEQYF.

V gene TRBV27 combines with J gene TRBJ2-5; D could derive from TRBD1 or TRBD2 (5 bases each). The assigned J gene may be wrong: the sequence end matches TRBJ2-7 better. This CDR3 region has 15 residues. CDR1 is MNHEY and CDR2 is SMNVEV in the germline V gene (reference sequence). CDR3 in amino acids: CASRWGSRADYEQYF. CDR3 DNA: TGTGCCAGCAGATGGGGGTCCAGGGCAGACTACGAGCAGTACTTC.

The V call is TRBV4-2, the J call TRBJ2-3; D might be TRBD1 or TRBD2, each matching 5 bases. The CDR3 runs 15 residues. Trimming removed 0 bases at V and 2 bases at J, with 9 bases between. The germline V gene has CDR1 LGHNA and CDR2 YNFKEQ. The CDR3 is CASSQEGDLTDTQYF. DNA for the CDR3: TGTGCCAGCAGCCAAGAGGGGGACCTCACAGATACGCAGTATTTT.

The chain carries TRBV9 and TRBJ2-7; D is ambiguous. Trimming stripped 2 bases from V and 2 bases from J, with 8 bases between. This CDR3 is 13 amino acids long. From germline, CDR1 is SGDLS and CDR2 YYNGEE. The CDR3 sequence is CASSVDGTYEQYF. CDR3 in DNA: TGTGCCAGCAGCGTCGATGGAACCTACGAGCAGTACTTC.

The chain uses TRBV9 and TRBJ2-1; D is possibly TRBD1 (6 bases). V lost 0 bases and J 0 bases, leaving 13 bases between the germline ends. This CDR3 has 17 amino acids. Germline V lookup: CDR1 SGDLS, CDR2 YYNGEE. This chain's CDR3 is CASSVDKTGLSYNEQFF. CDR3 DNA: TGTGCCAGCAGCGTAGACAAGACAGGCCTCTCCTACAATGAGCAGTTCTTC.

This rearrangement joins TRBV18 to TRBJ1-6; D is possibly TRBD1 (5 bases). From germline, CDR1 is KGHSH and CDR2 LQKENI. The V end lost 6 bases, the J end lost 6 bases, and 18 bases lay between the germline ends. This CDR3 comprises 16 residues. CDR3 in amino acids: CASSGQRQLSNSPLHF. Here the CDR3 DNA reads TGTGCCAGCTCGGGCCAACGACAGCTTTCTAATTCACCCCTCCACTTT.

The chain uses TRBV7-2 and TRBJ1-2; D is unresolved. V lost 2 bases and J 7 bases, leaving 11 bases between the germline ends. The CDR3 is 13 amino acids. Germline CDR1 reads SGHTA; CDR2 reads FQGNSA. CDR3 sequence reads: CASSLTWERGYTF. The CDR3 region has the DNA TGTGCCAGCAGCTTAACTTGGGAGCGTGGCTACACCTTC.

The chain carries TRBV6-1 and TRBJ2-7; 7 nucleotides agree with TRBD1. CDR3 length: 13 amino acids. Germline V gene data show CDR1 as MNHNS and CDR2 as SASEGT. The V and J ends lost 1 base and 4 bases, in that order; junction bases with no gene match: 1. The CDR3 DNA reads as TGTGCCAGCAGTGAAGAGGGGGCTTACGAGCAGTACTTC. Its translation: CASSEEGAYEQYF.

The chain combines TRBV28 with TRBJ2-2; D gene unclear. Deletions cut 10 bases from V and 3 bases from J, with 9 bases between. Germline V gene data show CDR1 as MDHEN and CDR2 as SYDVKM. CDR3 size: 12 residues. In nucleotides, the CDR3 is TGTGCCACCCACCATCACACCGGGGAGCTGTTTTTT. Translated, it gives CATHHHTGELFF. Looking up the rest from reference TRBV28 and TRBJ2-2 gives the full variable domain: DVKVTQSSRYLVKRTGEKVFLECVQDMDHENMFWYRQDPGLGLRLIYFSYDVKMKEKGDIPEGYSVSREKKERFSLILESASTNQTSMYLCATHHHTGELFFGEGSRLTVL.

The V and J genes are TRBV2 and TRBJ2-1; TRBD2 is a possible D gene (6 bases). V lost 4 bases, J lost 1 base, and 11 bases lay in between. Germline lookup yields CDR1 SNHLY and CDR2 FYNNEI. This CDR3 region has 15 residues. The CDR3 sequence is CASSGGGRSYNEQFF. The CDR3 DNA reads as TGTGCCAGCAGTGGAGGTGGGAGGTCCTACAATGAGCAGTTCTTC.

V and J are TRBV18 and TRBJ2-7; D is perhaps TRBD1 or TRBD2 (5 bases each). The V end lost 3 bases, the J end lost 2 bases, and 11 bases lay between the germline ends. The CDR3 contains 14 residues. The germline gives CDR1 KGHSH, CDR2 LQKENI. The CDR3 spells CASSPGVDTYEQYF. DNA of the CDR3: TGTGCCAGCTCACCGGGGGTGGATACCTACGAGCAGTACTTC.

V and J are TRBV28 and TRBJ1-6, with TRBD1 identical over 8 bases. Germline lookup yields CDR1 MDHEN and CDR2 SYDVKM. CDR3 length: 18 amino acids. V was pared by 5 bases and J by 8 bases, with 17 bases of the junction left unmatched. CDR3 protein: CASSPPEVHQGQDSPLHF. CDR3 coding DNA: TGTGCCAGCAGTCCCCCCGAGGTTCATCAGGGACAGGATTCACCCCTCCACTTT.

CDR3: CASTLAGGQETQYF. The CDR3, as DNA: TGTGCCAGCACTCTAGCGGGGGGGCAAGAGACCCAGTACTTC. This chain links TRBV27 with TRBJ2-5, with 12 bases identical to TRBD2. Germline loops: CDR1 MNHEY, CDR2 SMNVEV (reference sequence). With V trimmed by 7 bases and J by 2 bases, 2 bases remained unmatched. This CDR3 region has 14 residues.

V usage is TRBV6-5 and J usage is TRBJ1-1; 7 nucleotides align to TRBD1. Looked up from germline, CDR1 is MNHEY and CDR2 is SVGAGI. The V segment lost 2 bases and the J segment 3 bases; nucleotides outside the gene matches: 9. The CDR3 consists of 16 residues. The CDR3 sequence is CASSYGTGQPDTEAFF. The CDR3 coding sequence is TGTGCCAGCAGTTACGGGACGGGACAGCCAGACACTGAAGCTTTCTTT.

The chain uses TRBV19 and TRBJ2-1; 12 positions match TRBD2. This CDR3 spans 15 amino acids. Germline lookup yields CDR1 LNHDA and CDR2 SQIVND (reference sequence). The J segment lost 4 bases and the V segment lost 5 bases, leaving 3 bases of the junction unmatched. The chain's CDR3 is CASSVTSGGYNEQFF. The CDR3 DNA is TGTGCCAGTAGTGTTACTAGCGGGGGGTACAATGAGCAGTTCTTC.